The following is a TCR beta chain sequence with its context. The antigen remains undetermined. CD45RO/CCR7/CD25/CD127/CD95/CD27 sorting isolated CD4+ naive, central memory, regulatory and stem cell-like memory cells. This sample was included in a study of beta chain features in type 1 diabetes. Study results and caveats: Moderately but significantly shorter TCRB CDR3s were found in Type 1 diabetes patients in all four CD4+ subsets.

The study reverse transcribed the entire isolated RNA, so it sequenced expressed TCRB transcripts. Naive, central memory and regulatory T cell samples yielded about 4 million reads on average. Clones were read by immunoSEQ multiplex PCR, and TCRdb kept only the in-frame ones, dropping some. The table shows 310,000 or so clones, with approximately 9.9% occurring only once. Between the trimmed V and J ends, which lost 4 bases and 9 bases, there was a span of 12 bases. CDR1 KGHSH and CDR2 LQKENI come from the germline V gene. This CDR3 region has 12 residues. This receptor was obtained from a man younger than 40 with type 1 diabetes. This chain connects TRBV18 to TRBJ1-2, with TRBD1 as a possible D gene (5 bases). The sequenced sample consisted of central memory CD4+ T cells from blood. CDR3 coding DNA: TGTGCCAGCTCACAGGGACTCGGGAGCTACACCTTC. It translates to CASSQGLGSYTF.